These T cell receptor beta chains were read from a single sample in a study of Ad26.COV2.S vaccination and SARS-CoV-2 variants. TCRdb keeps only in-frame clones here, not all; method: immunoSEQ multiplex PCR. Of fewer than 500,000 clones in the sample, about nine tenths are singletons; the top ten hold 12%. The starting material was peripheral blood, obtained in a trial of Ad26.COV2.S vaccine versus placebo. Receptor source: a person between 18 and 65 years old who received the Ad26.COV2.S COVID-19 vaccine or a placebo. CDR3s include the opening cysteine and the closing phenylalanine or tryptophan. Clone size is shown for a subset of rows, as once, few, many or a class of expanded clone.

clone_size: NA; cdr3_length: 13; v_call: TRBV27; cdr3_aa: CASSSLGGGEQYF
clone_size: NA; cdr3_length: 18; v_call: TRBV6-2/TRBV6-3; cdr3_aa: CASSSIGSGRSIYDEQYF
clone_size: NA; cdr3_length: 13; v_call: TRBV6-2/TRBV6-3; cdr3_aa: CASSWGVTQPQHF
clone_size: NA; cdr3_length: 12; v_call: TRBV6-2/TRBV6-3; cdr3_aa: CASSYPRQTQYF
clone_size: NA; cdr3_length: 16; v_call: TRBV6-6; cdr3_aa: CASSALYPTRDSPLHF
clone_size: NA; cdr3_length: 15; v_call: TRBV21-1; cdr3_aa: CASSKARRQQETQYF
clone_size: NA; cdr3_length: 12; v_call: TRBV29-1; cdr3_aa: CSVGAGKDTQYF
clone_size: once; cdr3_length: 14; v_call: TRBV6-5; cdr3_aa: CASSTSTGTQPQHF
clone_size: NA; cdr3_length: 15; v_call: TRBV9; cdr3_aa: CASSVGLGLDNEQFF
clone_size: NA; cdr3_length: 13; v_call: TRBV7-9; cdr3_aa: CASRRPAHNEQFF
clone_size: once; cdr3_length: 17; v_call: TRBV21-1; cdr3_aa: CASKGRDRGQEGEKLFF
clone_size: NA; cdr3_length: 14; v_call: TRBV5-1; cdr3_aa: CASSFGGSTDTQYF
clone_size: NA; cdr3_length: 12; v_call: TRBV29-1; cdr3_aa: CSVEGTYYEQYF
clone_size: NA; cdr3_length: 14; v_call: TRBV28; cdr3_aa: CASGGEGTHQPQHF
clone_size: NA; cdr3_length: 11; v_call: TRBV29-1; cdr3_aa: CSADGGGEQYF
clone_size: once; cdr3_length: 14; v_call: TRBV12-5; cdr3_aa: CASGLSDAYNEQFF